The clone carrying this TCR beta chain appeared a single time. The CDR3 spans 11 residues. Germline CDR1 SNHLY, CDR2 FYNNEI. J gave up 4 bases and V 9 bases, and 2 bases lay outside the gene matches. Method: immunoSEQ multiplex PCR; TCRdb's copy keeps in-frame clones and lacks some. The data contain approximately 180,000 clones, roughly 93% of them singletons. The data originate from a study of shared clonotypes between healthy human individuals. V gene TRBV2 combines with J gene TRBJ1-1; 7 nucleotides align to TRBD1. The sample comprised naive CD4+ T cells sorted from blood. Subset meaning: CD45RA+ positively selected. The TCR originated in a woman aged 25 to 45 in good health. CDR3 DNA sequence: TGTGCCAGTACAGGGGCCACTGAAGCTTTCTTT. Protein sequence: CASTGATEAFF.